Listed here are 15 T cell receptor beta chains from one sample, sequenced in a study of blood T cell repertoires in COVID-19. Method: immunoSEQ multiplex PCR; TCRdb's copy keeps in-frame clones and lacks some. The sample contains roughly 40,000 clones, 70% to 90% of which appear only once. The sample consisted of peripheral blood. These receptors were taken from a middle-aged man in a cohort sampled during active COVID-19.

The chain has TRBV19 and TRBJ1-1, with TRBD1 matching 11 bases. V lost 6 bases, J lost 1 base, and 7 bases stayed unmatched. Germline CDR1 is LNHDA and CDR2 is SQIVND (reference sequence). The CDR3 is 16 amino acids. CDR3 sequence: CASRTGTGGRNTEAFF. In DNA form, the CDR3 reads TGTGCCAGTAGGACCGGGACAGGGGGGCGGAACACTGAAGCTTTCTTT.

CDR3 nucleotide sequence: TGTGCCAGCAGCGGGGCCGAGGCTGAGCAGTTCTTC. Protein sequence: CASSGAEAEQFF. The rearrangement links TRBV7-8 to TRBJ2-1, with D maybe TRBD1 (5 bases). This CDR3 spans 12 amino acids. Germline V gene lookup returns CDR1 SGHVS and CDR2 FQNEAQ. V shed 5 bases and J shed 9 bases, with 11 bases lying between them.

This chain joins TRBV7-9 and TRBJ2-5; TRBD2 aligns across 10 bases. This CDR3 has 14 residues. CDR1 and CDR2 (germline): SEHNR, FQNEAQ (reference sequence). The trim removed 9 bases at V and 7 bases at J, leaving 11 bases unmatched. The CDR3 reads CASDTTSGPGTQYF. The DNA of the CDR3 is TGTGCCAGTGACACGACTAGCGGGCCTGGGACCCAGTACTTC.

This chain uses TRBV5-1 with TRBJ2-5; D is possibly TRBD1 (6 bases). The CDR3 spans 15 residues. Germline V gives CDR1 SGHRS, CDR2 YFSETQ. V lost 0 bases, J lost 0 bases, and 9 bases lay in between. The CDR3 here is CASSLGTGYQETQYF. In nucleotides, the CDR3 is TGCGCCAGCAGCTTGGGAACAGGGTACCAAGAGACCCAGTACTTC.

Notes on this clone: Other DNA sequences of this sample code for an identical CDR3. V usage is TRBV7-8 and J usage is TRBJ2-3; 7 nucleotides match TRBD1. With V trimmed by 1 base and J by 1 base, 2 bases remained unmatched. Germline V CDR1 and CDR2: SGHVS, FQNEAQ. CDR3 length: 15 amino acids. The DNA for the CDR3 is TGTGCCAGCAGCTTAGGGACAGGTCGCACAGATACGCAGTATTTT. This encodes CASSLGTGRTDTQYF. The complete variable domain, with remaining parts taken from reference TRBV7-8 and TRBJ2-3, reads GAGVSQSPRYKVAKRGQDVALRCDPISGHVSLFWYQQALGQGPEFLTYFQNEAQLDKSGLPSDRFFAERPEGSVSTLKIQRTQQEDSAVYLCASSLGTGRTDTQYFGPGTRLTVL.

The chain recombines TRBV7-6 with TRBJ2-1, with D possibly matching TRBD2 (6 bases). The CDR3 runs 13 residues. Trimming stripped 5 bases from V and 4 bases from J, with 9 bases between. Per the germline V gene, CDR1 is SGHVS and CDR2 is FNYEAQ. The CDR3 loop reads CASSRGGYNEQFF. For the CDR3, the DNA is TGTGCCAGCAGCCGGGGAGGATACAATGAGCAGTTCTTC.

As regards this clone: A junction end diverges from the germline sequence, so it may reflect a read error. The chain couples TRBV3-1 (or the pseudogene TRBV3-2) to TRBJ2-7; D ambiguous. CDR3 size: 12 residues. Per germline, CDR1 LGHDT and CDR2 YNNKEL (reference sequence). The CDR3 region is CASSQDRTTHNF. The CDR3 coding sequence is TGTGCCAGCAGCCAAGATCGAACCACACATAACTTC.

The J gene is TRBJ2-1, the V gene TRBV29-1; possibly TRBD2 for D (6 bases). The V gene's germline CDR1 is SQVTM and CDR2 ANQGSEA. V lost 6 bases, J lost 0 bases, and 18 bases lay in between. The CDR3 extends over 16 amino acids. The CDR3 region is CSVDGSDGSSYNEQFF. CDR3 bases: TGCAGCGTGGACGGGTCGGACGGGAGCTCCTACAATGAGCAGTTCTTC.

The CDR3: CASQDGHSYNEQFF. In nucleotides, the CDR3 is TGCGCCAGCCAGGACGGACACTCCTACAATGAGCAGTTCTTC. The genes are TRBV5-1 and TRBJ2-1; TRBD1 is a possible D gene (5 bases). The V gene's germline CDR1 is SGHRS and CDR2 YFSETQ. The CDR3 length is 14 residues. Between the trimmed V and J ends, which lost 7 bases and 0 bases, there was a span of 11 bases.

DNA of the CDR3: TGCAGCGTTGAGGGGACAGGGATCGCAGATACGCAGTATTTT. The encoded protein is CSVEGTGIADTQYF. The gene calls are TRBV29-1 and TRBJ2-3, with 9 bases that match TRBD1. V lost 3 bases, J lost 4 bases, and 5 bases stayed unmatched. The CDR3 is 14 residues long. Per the germline V gene, CDR1 is SQVTM and CDR2 is ANQGSEA.

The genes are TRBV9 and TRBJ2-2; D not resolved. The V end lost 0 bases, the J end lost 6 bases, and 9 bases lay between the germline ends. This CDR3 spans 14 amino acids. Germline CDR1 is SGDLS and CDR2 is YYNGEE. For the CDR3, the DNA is TGTGCCAGCAGCGTAGGTACAGCCCCCGGGGAGCTGTTTTTT. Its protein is CASSVGTAPGELFF.

The CDR3 sequence is CASSDGQSNQPQHF. The CDR3 DNA reads TGTGCCAGCAGCGACGGACAGAGCAATCAGCCCCAGCATTTT. V usage is TRBV7-9 and J usage is TRBJ1-5, with a tentative D call TRBD1 (6 bases). The V end was cut by 5 bases, the J end by 1 base, with 9 bases between. Germline values: CDR1 SEHNR, CDR2 FQNEAQ (reference sequence). The CDR3 consists of 14 residues.

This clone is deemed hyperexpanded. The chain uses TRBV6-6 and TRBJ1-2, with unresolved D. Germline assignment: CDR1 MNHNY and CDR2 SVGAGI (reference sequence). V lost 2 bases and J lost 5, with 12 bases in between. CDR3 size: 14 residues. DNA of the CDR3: TGTGCCAGCAGTTACGCGACAAAGAATTATGGCTACACCTTC. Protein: CASSYATKNYGYTF.

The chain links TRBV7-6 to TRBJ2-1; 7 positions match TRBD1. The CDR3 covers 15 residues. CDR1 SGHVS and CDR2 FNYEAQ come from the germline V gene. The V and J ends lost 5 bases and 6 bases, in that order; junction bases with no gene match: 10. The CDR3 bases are TGTGCCAGCAGCCGTAGACAGGGTCCGAGCAATGAGCAGTTCTTC. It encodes CASSRRQGPSNEQFF.

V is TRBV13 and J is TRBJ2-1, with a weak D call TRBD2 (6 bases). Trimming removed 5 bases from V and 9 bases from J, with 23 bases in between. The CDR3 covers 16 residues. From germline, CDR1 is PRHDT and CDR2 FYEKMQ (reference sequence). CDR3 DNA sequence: TGTGCCAGCAGCGAAGCTACCGGGACTGACTTGAGTGAGCAGTTCTTC. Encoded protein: CASSEATGTDLSEQFF.